Presented here are 22 T cell receptor beta chains from one specimen sequenced in a study of blood T cell repertoires in COVID-19. This table comes from immunoSEQ multiplex PCR, and its TCRdb copy is limited to in-frame clones, with some not included. The table lists about 150,000 clones, 79% of them singletons. The sequenced material came from peripheral blood. These receptors all stem from a man in his fifties with active or convalescent COVID-19.

In its sample, this clone was seen a few times. The V gene is TRBV29-1, the J gene TRBJ2-7, with D possibly matching TRBD1 (5 bases). The CDR3 is made up of 13 amino acids. V was clipped by 6 bases and J by 3 bases, with 15 bases between them. Germline CDR1 and CDR2: SQVTM and ANQGSEA. The CDR3 DNA sequence: TGCAGCGTAGCACAGGACACCGTCTACGAGCAGTACTTC. As protein: CSVAQDTVYEQYF.

The chain recombines TRBV7-9 with TRBJ2-2, with TRBD1 matching 7 bases. The germline CDR1 and CDR2 sequences are SEHNR and FQNEAQ (reference sequence). This CDR3 contains 15 residues. The V and J ends lost 4 bases and 3 bases, in that order; junction bases with no gene match: 5. Written as DNA, the CDR3 is TGTGCCAGCAGCTCCCGACAGGGCGACACCGGGGAGCTGTTTTTT. This codes for CASSSRQGDTGELFF. Combining the CDR3 with reference TRBV7-9 and TRBJ2-2 gives the whole variable domain DTGVSQNPRHKITKRGQNVTFRCDPISEHNRLYWYRQTLGQGPEFLTYFQNEAQLEKSRLLSDRFSAERPKGSFSTLEIQRTEQGDSAMYLCASSSRQGDTGELFFGEGSRLTVL.

The V gene is TRBV13, the J gene TRBJ2-3, with 8 bases aligning to TRBD2. From germline, CDR1 is PRHDT and CDR2 FYEKMQ (reference sequence). After removal of 5 bases from V and 1 base from J, the junction contained 5 bases not matched to a gene. The CDR3 has 15 amino acids. The CDR3 is CASSTGGGRTDTQYF. CDR3 DNA sequence: TGTGCCAGCAGCACTGGCGGGGGGCGCACAGATACGCAGTATTTT.

The chain uses TRBV18 and TRBJ2-1; the match to TRBD2 covers 10 bases. Germline trimming cut 3 bases from V and 1 base from J; bases unmatched to any gene: 3. The CDR3 consists of 16 residues. Germline CDR1 KGHSH, CDR2 LQKENI. The CDR3: CASSPGLAASYNEQFF. The CDR3 coding sequence is TGTGCCAGCTCACCCGGACTAGCGGCATCCTACAATGAGCAGTTCTTC.

The V and J genes are TRBV4-1 and TRBJ1-6; a weak D match, TRBD1 (6 bases). The CDR3 has 19 residues. Deletions cut 1 base from V and 6 bases from J, with 22 bases between. Germline lookup yields CDR1 MGHRA and CDR2 YSYEKL. The DNA for the CDR3 is TGCGCCAGCAGCCAAGCCAGGACAGAGCTAGGGTTTGGTAATTCACCCCTCCACTTT. The encoded protein is CASSQARTELGFGNSPLHF.

The chain is built from TRBV7-9 and TRBJ1-4; D remains unclear. The CDR3 spans 16 residues. CDR1 SEHNR and CDR2 FQNEAQ come from the germline V gene (reference sequence). Trimming removed 5 bases from V and 0 bases from J, with 13 bases in between. The CDR3 loop is CASSPRRGATNEKLFF. In DNA form, the CDR3 reads TGTGCCAGCAGCCCAAGGCGCGGTGCAACTAATGAAAAACTGTTTTTT.

J is TRBJ2-3 and V is TRBV19; 8 nucleotides match TRBD1. Germline V gene sequence: CDR1 LNHDA, CDR2 SQIVND (reference sequence). V gave up 6 bases and J gave up 4 bases; unmatched junction bases: 6. The CDR3 is made up of 14 amino acids. CDR3 DNA sequence: TGTGCCAGTAGCCCTAACAGGGGGGCAGATACGCAGTATTTT. Its translation is CASSPNRGADTQYF.

This chain uses TRBV10-3 with TRBJ2-7; 7 bases map to TRBD2. The length of the CDR3 is 13 residues. Germline V gene sequence: CDR1 ENHRY, CDR2 SYGVKD. The ends lost 7 bases at V and 4 bases at J; junction bases unmatched: 7. CDR3 sequence (DNA): TGTGCCATCACGGAGGCTAGCGGATACGAGCAGTACTTC. Amino acid sequence: CAITEASGYEQYF.

The chain recombines TRBV7-6 with TRBJ2-3; 8 nucleotides agree with TRBD2. The V segment lost 3 bases and the J segment 4 bases; nucleotides outside the gene matches: 6. The germline CDR1 and CDR2 sequences are SGHVS and FNYEAQ. CDR3 length: 15 residues. This CDR3 is CASSFGLAGADTQYF. As DNA, the CDR3 is TGTGCCAGCAGCTTTGGACTAGCAGGTGCAGATACGCAGTATTTT.

Only one count was recorded for this clone. The chain joins TRBV27 to TRBJ2-7, with 7 bases that match TRBD1. V shed 7 bases, J shed 3 bases, and the junction held 9 bases outside the gene matches. Looked up from germline, CDR1 is MNHEY and CDR2 is SMNVEV (reference sequence). This CDR3 has 14 residues. The CDR3 loop is CASTSRDSLYEQYF. CDR3 nucleotides: TGTGCCAGCACGAGCCGGGACAGCCTCTACGAGCAGTACTTC.

The chain recombines TRBV19 with TRBJ1-4; D may be TRBD1 (5 bases). Germline CDR1 is LNHDA and CDR2 is SQIVND (reference sequence). This CDR3 region has 13 residues. The V and J ends lost 8 bases and 7 bases respectively, with 14 bases between them. CDR3 sequence reads: CASSPGWREKLFF. For the CDR3, the DNA is TGTGCCAGTTCTCCAGGGTGGCGTGAAAAACTGTTTTTT.

The chain employs TRBV5-6 and TRBJ1-1; D remains ambiguous. V lost 3 bases and J lost 6, with 12 bases in between. CDR3 size: 13 residues. Germline V gives CDR1 SGHDT, CDR2 YYEEEE. The CDR3 DNA reads as TGTGCCAGCAGCTCCCGGGGAGGTCCTGAAGCTTTCTTT. Translation: CASSSRGGPEAFF.

The chain uses TRBV10-1 and TRBJ1-1; D unresolved. The germline gives CDR1 WNHNN, CDR2 SYGVQD (reference sequence). The V end was cut by 2 bases, the J end by 1 base, with 5 bases between. The CDR3 extends over 13 amino acids. In DNA, the CDR3 is TGCGCCAGCAGTGAGGCAGGGAACACTGAAGCTTTCTTT. Encoded protein: CASSEAGNTEAFF.

J is TRBJ2-4 and V is TRBV10-3; D unresolved. The CDR3 has 14 amino acids. Germline assignment: CDR1 ENHRY and CDR2 SYGVKD. Trimming took 6 bases from V and 0 from J, leaving 9 bases between them. The CDR3 loop is CAIRPDLAKNIQYF. The CDR3 DNA sequence: TGTGCCATCAGACCTGACTTAGCCAAAAACATTCAGTACTTC.

The chain couples TRBV3-1 (or the pseudogene TRBV3-2) to TRBJ2-7, with TRBD2 identical over 16 bases. Per germline, CDR1 LGHDT and CDR2 YNNKEL (reference sequence). The CDR3 has 16 residues. V shed 3 bases, J shed 2 bases, and the junction held 1 base outside the gene matches. The CDR3: CASSQGLAGGTYEQYF. The CDR3 DNA follows: TGTGCCAGCAGCCAGGGACTAGCGGGAGGGACCTACGAGCAGTACTTC.

The chain has TRBV5-1 and TRBJ2-3; 7 bases match TRBD1. The germline V gene encodes CDR1 SGHRS and CDR2 YFSETQ. V was clipped by 1 base and J by 0 bases; unmatched bases: 2. This CDR3 region has 15 residues. CDR3 sequence reads: CASSLTGASTDTQYF. CDR3 coding DNA: TGCGCCAGCAGCTTGACAGGGGCGAGCACAGATACGCAGTATTTT.

This chain joins TRBV19 and TRBJ1-1; possibly TRBD1 for D (6 bases). Germline-derived CDR1 and CDR2 are LNHDA and SQIVND (reference sequence). CDR3 length equals 16 residues. V gave up 6 bases and J gave up 2 bases, with 19 bases separating them. CDR3 bases: TGTGCCAGTAGGCCCTCCTACAGGGCCCTTAACACTGAAGCTTTCTTT. This translates into CASRPSYRALNTEAFF. Supplemented by reference TRBV19 and TRBJ1-1, the full variable domain reads DGGITQSPKYLFRKEGQNVTLSCEQNLNHDAMYWYRQDPGQGLRLIYYSQIVNDFQKGDIAEGYSVSREKKESFPLTVTSAQKNPTAFYLCASRPSYRALNTEAFFGQGTRLTVV.

This clone was picked up one time. Other DNA sequences from this sample encode an identical CDR3 as well. The J gene is TRBJ2-7, the V gene TRBV7-6; D ambiguous. This CDR3 contains 12 residues. The V gene's germline CDR1 is SGHVS and CDR2 FNYEAQ. Trimming left V 1 base short and J 5 bases short, with 6 bases between. The CDR3 DNA follows: TGTGCCAGCAGCTTAGTTGGAGACGAGCAGTACTTC. Protein sequence: CASSLVGDEQYF.

The V and J genes are TRBV28 and TRBJ1-5; D unresolved. Germline V CDR1 and CDR2: MDHEN, SYDVKM. The CDR3 runs to 12 residues. Trimming stripped 7 bases from V and 1 base from J, with 5 bases between. The CDR3 region is CASKESNQPQHF. The CDR3 DNA is TGTGCCAGCAAGGAGAGCAATCAGCCCCAGCATTTT.

The rearrangement joins TRBV4-1 to TRBJ2-6; D gene uncertain. Trimming removed 0 bases at V and 4 bases at J, with 7 bases between. This CDR3 is built from 15 residues. Germline values: CDR1 MGHRA, CDR2 YSYEKL. The CDR3 loop reads CASSQETRGANVLTF. Here the CDR3 DNA reads TGCGCCAGCAGCCAAGAAACTCGGGGGGCCAACGTCCTGACTTTC.

The chain links TRBV6-1 to TRBJ2-3, with a weak D call TRBD1 (6 bases). The CDR3 has 17 residues. Germline V lookup: CDR1 MNHNS, CDR2 SASEGT. The V end lost 4 bases, the J end lost 6 bases, and 23 bases lay between the germline ends. The CDR3 reads CASSVYRDTLFGDTQYF. As DNA, the CDR3 is TGTGCCAGCAGTGTCTACCGGGACACTCTTTTCGGGGATACGCAGTATTTT.

This clone was observed a handful of times. The chain employs TRBV5-6 and TRBJ2-1; 14 bases agree with TRBD2. Unmatched junction bases numbered 4, after V lost 4 bases and J lost 7 bases. CDR3 size: 15 residues. Germline lookup yields CDR1 SGHDT and CDR2 YYEEEE. CDR3 bases: TGTGCCAGCAGCCTGACTAGCGGGAGGGGAAATGAGCAGTTCTTC. This translates into CASSLTSGRGNEQFF.